The 11 T cell receptor beta chains given below trace back to one sample, sequenced in a study of shared clonotypes between healthy human individuals. CD45RO-negative, CCR7-selected cells formed the naive CD8 fraction, which excluded terminally differentiated effector memory CD45RA+ cells. Clones were sequenced by immunoSEQ multiplex PCR, and TCRdb holds only the in-frame ones, with some missing. This sample has about 2.2 million clones, with approximately 94% found just once. Source material: naive CD8+ T cells from PBMCs. Source of these receptors: a man aged 18 to 30 in good health. Some clones in this sample may be carry-over from other donors' samples.

The chain recombines TRBV9 with TRBJ2-1, with TRBD2 as a possible D gene (5 bases). CDR1 and CDR2 from the germline V gene are SGDLS and YYNGEE. This CDR3 contains 15 residues. Trimming stripped 2 bases from V and 5 bases from J, with 14 bases between. The CDR3 DNA reads as TGTGCCAGCAGCGTGGGAGACTTGGTTCACAATGAGCAGTTCTTC. This sequence encodes CASSVGDLVHNEQFF.

The CDR3 nucleotides are TGTGCCAGCAGTTCCCTGGGGGAGCAGTACTTC. Encoded protein: CASSSLGEQYF. The chain is built from TRBV6-1 and TRBJ2-7; D uncertain. The CDR3 runs 11 residues. Germline V lookup: CDR1 MNHNS, CDR2 SASEGT. The V and J ends lost 5 bases and 7 bases respectively, with 9 bases between them.

V gene TRBV4-3 combines with J gene TRBJ2-7; D remains ambiguous. The CDR3 runs 16 residues. V gave up 0 bases and J gave up 0 bases, with 12 bases separating them. Per the germline V gene, CDR1 is LGHNA and CDR2 is YSLEER. The CDR3 DNA reads as TGCGCCAGCAGCCAAGAGCGTGGACGAAGCTCCTACGAGCAGTACTTC. As protein: CASSQERGRSSYEQYF.

About this clone: An end of the junction differs from the germline gene, which may be a read error. V gene TRBV6-1 combines with J gene TRBJ2-7; D ambiguous. The CDR3 has 13 residues. CDR1 is MNHNS and CDR2 is SASEGT in the germline V gene. The chain's CDR3 is CASREGWIDEQYF. The CDR3 region has the DNA TGTGCCAGCAGGGAAGGGTGGATCGACGAGCAGTACTTC.

The chain links TRBV9 to TRBJ1-5; a weak D match, TRBD1 (6 bases). CDR1 is SGDLS and CDR2 is YYNGEE in the germline V gene. V was pared by 2 bases and J by 0 bases, with 9 bases between. The CDR3 extends over 15 amino acids. CDR3 loop: CASSVGANSNQPQHF. For the CDR3, the DNA is TGTGCCAGCAGCGTGGGGGCTAATAGCAATCAGCCCCAGCATTTT.

This rearrangement joins TRBV28 to TRBJ2-7; 7 bases are a match to TRBD1. After removal of 8 bases from V and 4 bases from J, the junction contained 23 bases not matched to a gene. The germline gives CDR1 MDHEN, CDR2 SYDVKM. The CDR3 is 18 amino acids. CDR3 sequence reads: CASSLKGHRGAIFYEQYF. The CDR3 bases are TGTGCCAGCTCCCTCAAAGGTCACAGGGGCGCGATTTTTTACGAGCAGTACTTC.

The rearrangement joins TRBV11-2 to TRBJ1-2, with 8 bases aligning to TRBD1. Germline CDR1 and CDR2: SGHAT and FQNNGV. J gave up 4 bases and V 5 bases, and 3 bases lay outside the gene matches. CDR3 length equals 13 residues. CDR3 coding DNA: TGTGCCAGCAGCGCAGGGACAGGCTATGGCTACACCTTC. This codes for CASSAGTGYGYTF.

J is TRBJ2-1 and V is TRBV10-2; 11 nucleotides agree with TRBD2. Germline CDR1 reads WSHSY; CDR2 reads SAAADI. V lost 7 bases and J lost 8; bases outside the gene matches: 16. The CDR3 sequence is 17 residues long. CDR3 loop: CASTDRGVAGGFDEQFF. In DNA, the CDR3 is TGCGCCAGCACCGACCGGGGGGTAGCGGGAGGGTTTGATGAGCAGTTCTTC.

The genes are TRBV4-1 and TRBJ2-3, with 7 nucleotides matching TRBD2. Germline assignment: CDR1 MGHRA and CDR2 YSYEKL. The junction had 6 bases not matched to a gene; V was cut back by 0 bases and J by 0 bases. The CDR3 runs 17 residues. CDR3 loop: CASSQDKASGSTDTQYF. CDR3 DNA: TGCGCCAGCAGCCAAGATAAGGCTAGCGGCAGCACAGATACGCAGTATTTT.

The chain recombines TRBV5-4 with TRBJ2-3, with no clear D. The ends were cut back, 0 bases at V and 4 bases at J, with 12 bases in the middle. Germline V gene lookup returns CDR1 SGHNT and CDR2 YYREEE (reference sequence). The CDR3 loop spans 15 amino acids. The CDR3 region has the DNA TGTGCCAGCAGCTTGGAGGTCTCCCTTTCAGATACGCAGTATTTT. Protein product: CASSLEVSLSDTQYF.

The V gene is TRBV10-3, the J gene TRBJ1-2, with 9 positions matching TRBD1. The CDR3 totals 15 residues. Germline CDR1 ENHRY, CDR2 SYGVKD. Losses at the gene ends were 3 bases for V and 0 bases for J; bases not matched to a gene: 2. The CDR3 reads CAISDGTGSNYGYTF. The CDR3 DNA follows: TGTGCCATCAGTGACGGGACAGGGTCTAACTATGGCTACACCTTC.